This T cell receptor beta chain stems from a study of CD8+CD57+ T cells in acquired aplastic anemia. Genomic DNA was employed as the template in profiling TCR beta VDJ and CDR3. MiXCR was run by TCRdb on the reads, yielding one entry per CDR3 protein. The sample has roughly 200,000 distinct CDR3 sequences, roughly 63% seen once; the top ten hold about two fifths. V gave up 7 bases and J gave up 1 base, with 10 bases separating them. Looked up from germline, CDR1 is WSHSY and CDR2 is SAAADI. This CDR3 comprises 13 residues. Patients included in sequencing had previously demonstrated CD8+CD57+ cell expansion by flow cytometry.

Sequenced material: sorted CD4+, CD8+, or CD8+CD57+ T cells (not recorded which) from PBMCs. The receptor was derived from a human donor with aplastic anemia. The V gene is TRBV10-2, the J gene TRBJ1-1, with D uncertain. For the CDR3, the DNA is TGCGCCAGCACCCAACAGCAGAACACTGAAGCTTTCTTT. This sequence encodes CASTQQQNTEAFF.